These 5 T cell receptor beta chains came from one sample sequenced in a study of cytomegalovirus exposure and HLA in healthy donors. Sequenced by immunoSEQ multiplex PCR; TCRdb stores in-frame clones only, minus some. The table records 200,000 to 250,000 clones, about 88% of them present only once. Material for sequencing was PBMCs. These receptors originate from a man between 18 and 35 years old in good health and CMV-seropositive.

This chain connects TRBV11-1 to TRBJ2-1; no clear D gene. The V end was cut by 2 bases, the J end by 5 bases, with 7 bases between. Looked up from germline, CDR1 is SGHAT and CDR2 is FQDESV (reference sequence). CDR3 length: 13 residues. CDR3 in DNA: TGTGCCAGCAGCTTACGACGGGACAATGAGCAGTTCTTC. Translated, it gives CASSLRRDNEQFF.

This clone was counted once. The sample contains more than one DNA sequence encoding this CDR3. CDR3 sequence (DNA): TGTGCCAGCAGTCCACTAGCGGGAGGCACAGATACGCAGTATTTT. Amino acid sequence: CASSPLAGGTDTQYF. The V call is TRBV27, the J call TRBJ2-3, with 11 bases aligning to TRBD2. The germline V gene has CDR1 MNHEY and CDR2 SMNVEV (reference sequence). V was pared by 5 bases and J by 1 base, with 2 bases of the junction left unmatched. CDR3 size: 15 residues.

The CDR3 loop is CASSPRTGGSYGYTF. The CDR3 coding sequence is TGTGCCAGCAGTCCCCGGACAGGGGGTAGCTATGGCTACACCTTC. The rearrangement uses TRBV28 and TRBJ1-2, with TRBD1 identical over 10 bases. CDR3 size: 15 residues. Germline lookup yields CDR1 MDHEN and CDR2 SYDVKM. V dropped 5 bases and J dropped 4; count of bases not matched to a gene: 7.

This chain joins TRBV27 and TRBJ2-2; D could derive from TRBD1 or TRBD2 (5 bases each). CDR3 size: 13 residues. The V end was cut by 2 bases, the J end by 7 bases, with 8 bases between. Germline CDR1 MNHEY, CDR2 SMNVEV (reference sequence). The CDR3 DNA reads TGTGCCAGCAGTTTAGGGGGTGGCGGGGAGCTGTTTTTT. Its translation: CASSLGGGGELFF.

The chain links TRBV18 to TRBJ1-1; 7 nucleotides match TRBD1. CDR1 and CDR2 (germline): KGHSH, LQKENI. The CDR3 extends over 15 amino acids. Trimming cost V 0 bases and J 3 bases; bases outside gene matches: 4. CDR3 residues: CASSPPKGADTEAFF. The DNA for the CDR3 is TGTGCCAGCTCACCACCGAAGGGGGCAGACACTGAAGCTTTCTTT. The full variable domain, completed using reference TRBV18 and TRBJ1-1, is NAGVMQNPRHLVRRRGQEARLRCSPMKGHSHVYWYRQLPEEGLKFMVYLQKENIIDESGMPKERFSAEFPKEGPSILRIQQVVRGDSAAYFCASSPPKGADTEAFFGQGTRLTVV.